A single sample gave rise to the 5 T cell receptor beta chains below, sequenced in a study of cytomegalovirus exposure and HLA in healthy donors. PCR used 60 Vbeta primers and 13 Jbeta primers. Data came from immunoSEQ multiplex PCR; TCRdb stores just in-frame clones and leaves some out. The listing records about 140,000 clones. Sequencing was done on a sample of PBMCs. Receptors originate from a male donor in good health and CMV-seronegative.

The chain couples TRBV30 to TRBJ2-3; TRBD1 matches at 7 bases. This CDR3 is built from 15 residues. Germline V gene lookup returns CDR1 GTSNPN and CDR2 SVGIG (reference sequence). V lost 0 bases to trimming and J lost 3 bases; unmatched junction nucleotides: 6. The CDR3 DNA reads as TGTGCCTGGAGTGTACTAGGGGGCAGTACAGATACGCAGTATTTT. Protein: CAWSVLGGSTDTQYF.

The V and J genes are TRBV19 and TRBJ1-5; D remains ambiguous. The V end lost 3 bases, the J end lost 4 bases, and 13 bases lay between the germline ends. The CDR3 extends over 15 amino acids. CDR1 and CDR2 (germline): LNHDA, SQIVND (reference sequence). The CDR3 loop reads CASSIFGQLNQPQHF. For the CDR3, the DNA is TGTGCCAGTAGTATTTTTGGGCAGCTGAATCAGCCCCAGCATTTT. The complete variable domain, with remaining parts taken from reference TRBV19 and TRBJ1-5, reads DGGITQSPKYLFRKEGQNVTLSCEQNLNHDAMYWYRQDPGQGLRLIYYSQIVNDFQKGDIAEGYSVSREKKESFPLTVTSAQKNPTAFYLCASSIFGQLNQPQHFGDGTRLSIL.

This chain connects TRBV7-2 to TRBJ2-5; the D is unclear. The ends were cut back, 0 bases at V and 6 bases at J, with 8 bases in the middle. This CDR3 has 13 residues. Looked up from germline, CDR1 is SGHTA and CDR2 is FQGNSA. The CDR3 DNA sequence: TGTGCCAGCAGCTTAGCGGGCGCCAAGACCCAGTACTTC. Residues: CASSLAGAKTQYF. Based on the CDR3 plus reference TRBV7-2 and TRBJ2-5, the full variable domain is GAGVSQSPSNKVTEKGKDVELRCDPISGHTALYWYRQSLGQGLEFLIYFQGNSAPDKSGLPSDRFSAERTGGSVSTLTIQRTQQEDSAVYLCASSLAGAKTQYFGPGTRLLVL.

The chain recombines TRBV30 with TRBJ2-5; D remains unclear. The CDR3 totals 14 residues. Trimming left V 0 bases short and J 2 bases short, with 10 bases between. Germline V gives CDR1 GTSNPN, CDR2 SVGIG (reference sequence). The CDR3 region is CAWSVLGLQETQYF. The CDR3 nucleotides read TGTGCCTGGAGTGTACTCGGTCTACAAGAGACCCAGTACTTC.

The chain couples TRBV6-5 to TRBJ2-7, with D unresolved. The CDR3 has 14 residues. Germline lookup yields CDR1 MNHEY and CDR2 SVGAGI. V was pared by 5 bases and J by 0 bases, with 11 bases between. CDR3 nucleotides: TGTGCCAGCAGTGCCTCCGGAGTCTCCTACGAGCAGTACTTC. Amino acid sequence: CASSASGVSYEQYF.